Described below is a single TCR beta chain sequence and its context. Its antigen is not identified. The record originates from a study of shared clonotypes between healthy human individuals. Points from the study as a whole: Non-shared clonotypes had lower generation probabilities than clonotypes shared by all four sorted-subset donors. Since donors were few, the genetic and exposure-history diversity represented was limited. Of the naive CD4 clonotypes, about 5% were shared across several donors.

Clones were read by immunoSEQ multiplex PCR, and TCRdb kept only the in-frame ones, dropping some. The sample consists of roughly 1,000,000 clones, around 82% of them appearing once. This CDR3 has 11 amino acids. CDR1 is DFQATT, CDR2 SNEGSKA, per germline (reference sequence). Deletions cut 0 bases from V and 5 bases from J, with 4 bases between. All the donors were Caucasian adults who lived in Nashville, Tennessee. The source is a man younger than 35 in good health. Some clones in this sample may be carry-over from other donors' samples. This chain links TRBV20-1 with TRBJ2-5; no clear D. Material for sequencing was memory CD4+ T cells from PBMCs. The subset is: CD45RA-negative fraction. CDR3 nucleotide sequence: TGCAGTGCTAGAGAATGGGAGACCCAGTACTTC. It is translated as CSAREWETQYF.